This passage covers 27 T cell receptor beta chains from one sample sequenced in a study of Ad26.COV2.S vaccination and SARS-CoV-2 variants. This table comes from immunoSEQ multiplex PCR, and its TCRdb copy is limited to in-frame clones, with some not included. The repertoire consists of about 350,000 clones, with around 90% occurring once and the leading ten covering 3% to 5%. The sequencing here drew on peripheral blood, taken after recovery from COVID-19. The receptors come from a human donor who had recovered from COVID-19.

This chain joins TRBV15 and TRBJ2-7, with D perhaps matching TRBD1 (6 bases). V was pared by 0 bases and J by 10 bases, with 10 bases between. Germline assignment: CDR1 LNHNV and CDR2 YYDKDF (reference sequence). This CDR3 is built from 12 residues. The CDR3 nucleotides read TGTGCCACCAGCAGAGATCGGACAGTTCAGTACTTC. Its protein product is CATSRDRTVQYF.

The rearrangement uses TRBV7-9 and TRBJ2-3; TRBD2 matches 7 bases. The CDR3 sequence is 15 residues long. Per the germline V gene, CDR1 is SEHNR and CDR2 is FQNEAQ (reference sequence). The junction had 9 bases not matched to a gene; V was cut back by 8 bases and J by 1 base. CDR3 nucleotide sequence: TGTGCCAGCCCCGGAAAGCGGGGCCGCACAGATACGCAGTATTTT. This codes for CASPGKRGRTDTQYF. The whole variable domain, remainder taken from reference TRBV7-9 and TRBJ2-3, is DTGVSQNPRHKITKRGQNVTFRCDPISEHNRLYWYRQTLGQGPEFLTYFQNEAQLEKSRLLSDRFSAERPKGSFSTLEIQRTEQGDSAMYLCASPGKRGRTDTQYFGPGTRLTVL.

This chain uses TRBV11-3 with TRBJ2-1; maybe TRBD1 (6 bases). Trimming cost V 5 bases and J 7 bases, with 21 bases left between them. The CDR3 is 16 amino acids. CDR1 is SGHNT and CDR2 is YENEEA in the germline V gene. This chain's CDR3 is CASSPGLGRGVNEQFF. DNA for the CDR3: TGTGCCAGCAGCCCCGGCCTTGGCAGGGGCGTGAATGAGCAGTTCTTC.

This chain connects TRBV12-3 or TRBV12-4 to TRBJ2-1; 7 bases match TRBD1. The junction had 7 bases not matched to a gene; V was cut back by 5 bases and J by 9 bases. The CDR3 is 13 residues long. The CDR3 DNA reads TGTGCCAGCAGTAGACAGGGCGAGAGTGAGCAGTTCTTC. Its translation: CASSRQGESEQFF.

The chain combines TRBV7-3 with TRBJ2-5; 14 nucleotides line up with TRBD2. The germline gives CDR1 SGHTA, CDR2 FQGTGA. The V gene end was trimmed by 4 bases and the J gene end by 7 bases; junction bases not matched to a gene: 5. The length of the CDR3 is 15 residues. The CDR3 sequence: CASSSTGTSGGTQYF. The CDR3 DNA reads as TGTGCCAGCAGCTCTACCGGGACTAGCGGGGGGACCCAGTACTTC.

The chain joins TRBV28 to TRBJ2-7, with 9 bases aligning to TRBD1. The CDR3 consists of 18 residues. With 1 base clipped from V and 5 bases from J, the junction kept 15 bases outside the gene matches. CDR1 is MDHEN and CDR2 is SYDVKM in the germline V gene. In DNA, the CDR3 is TGTGCCAGCAGTTTATCCGGGGCCCTACAGGGGGCGCGCGACGAGCAGTACTTC. As protein: CASSLSGALQGARDEQYF.

V gene TRBV7-3 combines with J gene TRBJ2-1, with TRBD1 matching over 9 bases. Trimming at V came to 5 bases and at J to 8 bases, leaving 10 bases not matched to a gene. From germline, CDR1 is SGHTA and CDR2 FQGTGA. CDR3 length equals 15 residues. The CDR3 nucleotides are TGTGCCAGCAGCCTGGCGGGGACAGGGAACGATGAGCAGTTCTTC. Its protein is CASSLAGTGNDEQFF.

The chain recombines TRBV11-2 with TRBJ2-3; perhaps TRBD1 as D (6 bases). The CDR3 length is 15 residues. V was shortened by 5 bases and J by 8 bases, with 20 bases between the two germline ends. In germline, CDR1 is SGHAT, CDR2 FQNNGV. For the CDR3, the DNA is TGTGCCAGCAGCCCCCTAAAGGGGGACCTGGGTACGCAGTATTTT. This gives the protein CASSPLKGDLGTQYF.

The V and J genes are TRBV4-1 and TRBJ1-2; D may be TRBD1 (6 bases). Germline lookup yields CDR1 MGHRA and CDR2 YSYEKL. The CDR3 consists of 15 residues. V lost 6 bases, J lost 3 bases, and 17 bases lay in between. CDR3 coding DNA: TGCGCCAGCAGTCCAACCGCAGGGGACGACTATGGCTACACCTTC. Protein sequence: CASSPTAGDDYGYTF.

The chain couples TRBV11-3 to TRBJ2-1, with no clear D. The germline gives CDR1 SGHNT, CDR2 YENEEA. The V end was cut by 0 bases, the J end by 2 bases, with 2 bases between. The CDR3 contains 13 residues. In DNA form, the CDR3 reads TGTGCCAGCAGCTTAGATGCCTACAATGAGCAGTTCTTC. Protein sequence: CASSLDAYNEQFF.

V and J are TRBV7-9 and TRBJ2-5, with TRBD2 identical over 11 bases. Unmatched junction bases numbered 2, after V lost 1 base and J lost 1 base. CDR1 and CDR2 (germline): SEHNR, FQNEAQ (reference sequence). This CDR3 comprises 16 residues. The CDR3 loop reads CASSLVAGGFQETQYF. The DNA of the CDR3 is TGTGCCAGCAGCTTAGTAGCGGGGGGGTTCCAAGAGACCCAGTACTTC.

This clone was seen just once. This chain uses TRBV5-6 with TRBJ1-5; 7 positions match TRBD1. CDR1 SGHDT and CDR2 YYEEEE come from the germline V gene. The length of the CDR3 is 15 residues. Germline trimming cut 0 bases from V and 7 bases from J; bases unmatched to any gene: 7. The CDR3 coding sequence is TGTGCCAGCAGCTTGGAGAGGGGGCAGGGGCAGCCCCAGCATTTT. Translating gives CASSLERGQGQPQHF.

V usage is TRBV7-9 and J usage is TRBJ2-3, with TRBD1 as a possible D gene (7 bases). The CDR3 is 15 residues long. Germline-derived CDR1 and CDR2 are SEHNR and FQNEAQ (reference sequence). V gave up 5 bases and J gave up 6 bases, with 18 bases separating them. This chain's CDR3 is CASSLRGQAGDTQYF. As DNA, the CDR3 is TGTGCCAGCAGCCTCCGAGGACAGGCGGGGGATACGCAGTATTTT.

V gene TRBV6-6 combines with J gene TRBJ1-2; TRBD1 matches 10 bases. The CDR3 is 15 residues long. Germline V lookup: CDR1 MNHNY, CDR2 SVGAGI (reference sequence). Losses at the gene ends were 5 bases for V and 3 bases for J; bases not matched to a gene: 6. The CDR3 loop is CASSTETGGDYGYTF. The CDR3, as DNA: TGTGCCAGCAGTACCGAGACAGGGGGCGACTATGGCTACACCTTC.

The sample holds one count of this clone. The rearrangement joins TRBV15 to TRBJ2-2, with D perhaps TRBD1 or TRBD2 (5 bases each). V lost 0 bases and J 13 bases, leaving 21 bases between the germline ends. CDR1 is LNHNV, CDR2 YYDKDF, per germline (reference sequence). The CDR3 runs 16 residues. CDR3 nucleotide sequence: TGTGCCACCAGCAGAGATCCCGGACCTGGGGGTGGATGGCTGTTTTTT. The encoded protein is CATSRDPGPGGGWLFF.

This chain uses TRBV7-9 with TRBJ1-1; D unresolved. V gave up 4 bases and J gave up 5 bases, with 20 bases separating them. The CDR3 is 16 amino acids. Germline lookup yields CDR1 SEHNR and CDR2 FQNEAQ (reference sequence). CDR3 in DNA: TGTGCCAGCAGCTCTACCGATGGTTGGGGAGGGACTGAAGCTTTCTTT. Protein product: CASSSTDGWGGTEAFF.

The rearrangement joins TRBV5-1 to TRBJ2-5, with 9 bases aligning to TRBD2. Germline V gene sequence: CDR1 SGHRS, CDR2 YFSETQ. Trimming cost V 0 bases and J 2 bases; bases outside gene matches: 5. The CDR3 has 16 amino acids. The CDR3 spells CASSLGAGGPQETQYF. The CDR3 DNA reads as TGCGCCAGCAGCTTGGGGGCGGGGGGGCCTCAAGAGACCCAGTACTTC.

V and J are TRBV11-2 and TRBJ1-2, with 7 bases lining up with TRBD1. The germline V gene has CDR1 SGHAT and CDR2 FQNNGV. The CDR3 runs 16 residues. J was trimmed by 6 bases and V by 5 bases; bases with no gene match: 15. CDR3 DNA sequence: TGTGCCAGCAGCCCCACGGGGGGGCAGGGGGTAGATGGCTACACCTTC. Residues: CASSPTGGQGVDGYTF.

The chain combines TRBV18 with TRBJ1-1; no clear D gene. CDR3 length: 15 amino acids. Germline V CDR1 and CDR2: KGHSH, LQKENI. The V end lost 2 bases, the J end lost 5 bases, and 15 bases lay between the germline ends. CDR3 coding DNA: TGTGCCAGCTCACCATATCGGGGTGTTCGGACTGAAGCTTTCTTT. Translating gives CASSPYRGVRTEAFF.

The V gene is TRBV19, the J gene TRBJ2-1; D remains ambiguous. V was shortened by 6 bases and J by 4 bases, with 16 bases between the two germline ends. Per germline, CDR1 LNHDA and CDR2 SQIVND (reference sequence). The CDR3 covers 15 residues. CDR3 loop: CASSAGRVVYNEQFF. The DNA for the CDR3 is TGTGCCAGTAGCGCCGGACGGGTTGTTTACAATGAGCAGTTCTTC.

The chain has TRBV6-4 and TRBJ1-1, with a weak D call TRBD1 (6 bases). This CDR3 region has 14 residues. With 0 bases removed from V and 4 bases from J, the gap between germline ends came to 9 bases. Looked up from germline, CDR1 is MRHNA and CDR2 is SNTAGT. CDR3 nucleotides: TGTGCCAGCAGTGACTCAGGGGGGGCCACTGAAGCTTTCTTT. Its translation is CASSDSGGATEAFF.

In its sample, this clone was seen a few times. The genes are TRBV4-1 and TRBJ2-7, with D hard to call. The germline V gene encodes CDR1 MGHRA and CDR2 YSYEKL. With 1 base removed from V and 3 bases from J, the gap between germline ends came to 7 bases. CDR3 length: 13 amino acids. In nucleotides, the CDR3 is TGCGCCAGCAGCCAAGGCCCTTACTACGAGCAGTACTTC. Encoded protein: CASSQGPYYEQYF.

CDR3 amino acids: CALYNEQFF. CDR3 DNA: TGTGCTTTATACAATGAGCAGTTCTTC. The chain carries TRBV6-4 and TRBJ2-1; no definite D call. This CDR3 contains 9 residues. Germline V gene sequence: CDR1 MRHNA, CDR2 SNTAGT.

This sequence joins TRBV5-1 and TRBJ1-1; D gene ambiguous. This CDR3 has 15 amino acids. Trimming pared 3 bases from V and 0 bases from J, leaving 12 bases between. Per germline, CDR1 SGHRS and CDR2 YFSETQ. CDR3 amino acids: CASSSSPGLNTEAFF. In DNA, the CDR3 is TGCGCCAGCAGCTCATCCCCAGGATTGAACACTGAAGCTTTCTTT.

The chain is built from TRBV7-2 and TRBJ2-4; D remains ambiguous. Germline CDR1 SGHTA, CDR2 FQGNSA. The CDR3 has 16 amino acids. V lost 1 base and J 1 base, leaving 11 bases between the germline ends. CDR3 sequence: CASSLGIGVAKNIQYF. CDR3 sequence (DNA): TGTGCCAGCAGCTTAGGGATTGGGGTCGCCAAAAACATTCAGTACTTC.

The chain has TRBV9 and TRBJ2-7; D is possibly TRBD1 (5 bases). V lost 4 bases to trimming and J lost 0 bases, with 11 bases between them. Germline CDR1 reads SGDLS; CDR2 reads YYNGEE. This CDR3 contains 14 residues. CDR3 in DNA: TGTGCCAGCAGCCCACAGGCTAGCTCCTACGAGCAGTACTTC. It translates to CASSPQASSYEQYF.

J is TRBJ2-5 and V is TRBV6-5, with D possibly TRBD2 on 7 matching bases. The CDR3 contains 14 residues. V lost 6 bases and J lost 2, with 13 bases in between. Germline loops: CDR1 MNHEY, CDR2 SVGAGI. The CDR3 sequence is CASRGGGAQETQYF. The CDR3, as DNA: TGTGCCAGCAGAGGGGGAGGGGCGCAAGAGACCCAGTACTTC.